This TCR beta chain was identified during a study of cytomegalovirus exposure and HLA in healthy donors. The PCR made use of 60 Vbeta and 13 Jbeta primers. Assay: immunoSEQ multiplex PCR; the TCRdb copy retains only in-frame clones and omits some. The repertoire holds tens of thousands of clones, around 77% seen once, with around 0.63% in the top ten. Everyone who donated was a healthy bone marrow donor. What was sequenced was PBMCs. This TCR was recovered from a young man in good health and CMV-seronegative.

CDR3 sequence: CASSGRAGAADTQYF. CDR3 in DNA: TGTGCCAGCAGCGGGCGGGCGGGAGCGGCAGATACGCAGTATTTT. The J gene is TRBJ2-3, the V gene TRBV7-6; 7 nucleotides agree with TRBD2. Trimming cost V 5 bases and J 4 bases; bases outside gene matches: 9. Germline loops: CDR1 SGHVS, CDR2 FNYEAQ. CDR3 size: 15 residues.